The 3 T cell receptor beta chains listed next were all sequenced from one sample in a study of blood T cell repertoires in COVID-19. Some clones are missing from TCRdb's copy, which holds only in-frame ones; the method was immunoSEQ multiplex PCR. The sample lists about 100,000 clones; about 80% were seen once. Sequencing was carried out using peripheral blood. Every receptor here comes from a man between 70 and 80 years old with active or convalescent COVID-19.

DNA of the CDR3: TGTGCCAGCAGCTTGAGGGACAGGGAAGCTTTCTTT. It translates to CASSLRDREAFF. The chain employs TRBV7-9 and TRBJ1-1; 8 positions match TRBD1. V was clipped by 3 bases and J by 8 bases; unmatched bases: 2. This CDR3 has 12 residues. Germline V CDR1 and CDR2: SEHNR, FQNEAQ (reference sequence).

J is TRBJ2-3 and V is TRBV11-2, with a weak D call TRBD2 (5 bases). The CDR3 length is 16 residues. Germline values: CDR1 SGHAT, CDR2 FQNNGV. V lost 2 bases and J lost 2, with 14 bases in between. The CDR3 region is CASSLFRGRTTDTQYF. CDR3 coding DNA: TGTGCCAGCAGCTTATTTCGGGGTCGGACCACAGATACGCAGTATTTT.

The chain is built from TRBV4-2 and TRBJ1-1, with D hard to call. The CDR3 is 15 residues long. Per the germline V gene, CDR1 is LGHNA and CDR2 is YNFKEQ. V lost 2 bases and J lost 5, with 15 bases in between. The CDR3 coding sequence is TGTGCCAGCAGCCAAACCGGAGCCCGGGAAACTGAAGCTTTCTTT. Amino acid sequence: CASSQTGARETEAFF.